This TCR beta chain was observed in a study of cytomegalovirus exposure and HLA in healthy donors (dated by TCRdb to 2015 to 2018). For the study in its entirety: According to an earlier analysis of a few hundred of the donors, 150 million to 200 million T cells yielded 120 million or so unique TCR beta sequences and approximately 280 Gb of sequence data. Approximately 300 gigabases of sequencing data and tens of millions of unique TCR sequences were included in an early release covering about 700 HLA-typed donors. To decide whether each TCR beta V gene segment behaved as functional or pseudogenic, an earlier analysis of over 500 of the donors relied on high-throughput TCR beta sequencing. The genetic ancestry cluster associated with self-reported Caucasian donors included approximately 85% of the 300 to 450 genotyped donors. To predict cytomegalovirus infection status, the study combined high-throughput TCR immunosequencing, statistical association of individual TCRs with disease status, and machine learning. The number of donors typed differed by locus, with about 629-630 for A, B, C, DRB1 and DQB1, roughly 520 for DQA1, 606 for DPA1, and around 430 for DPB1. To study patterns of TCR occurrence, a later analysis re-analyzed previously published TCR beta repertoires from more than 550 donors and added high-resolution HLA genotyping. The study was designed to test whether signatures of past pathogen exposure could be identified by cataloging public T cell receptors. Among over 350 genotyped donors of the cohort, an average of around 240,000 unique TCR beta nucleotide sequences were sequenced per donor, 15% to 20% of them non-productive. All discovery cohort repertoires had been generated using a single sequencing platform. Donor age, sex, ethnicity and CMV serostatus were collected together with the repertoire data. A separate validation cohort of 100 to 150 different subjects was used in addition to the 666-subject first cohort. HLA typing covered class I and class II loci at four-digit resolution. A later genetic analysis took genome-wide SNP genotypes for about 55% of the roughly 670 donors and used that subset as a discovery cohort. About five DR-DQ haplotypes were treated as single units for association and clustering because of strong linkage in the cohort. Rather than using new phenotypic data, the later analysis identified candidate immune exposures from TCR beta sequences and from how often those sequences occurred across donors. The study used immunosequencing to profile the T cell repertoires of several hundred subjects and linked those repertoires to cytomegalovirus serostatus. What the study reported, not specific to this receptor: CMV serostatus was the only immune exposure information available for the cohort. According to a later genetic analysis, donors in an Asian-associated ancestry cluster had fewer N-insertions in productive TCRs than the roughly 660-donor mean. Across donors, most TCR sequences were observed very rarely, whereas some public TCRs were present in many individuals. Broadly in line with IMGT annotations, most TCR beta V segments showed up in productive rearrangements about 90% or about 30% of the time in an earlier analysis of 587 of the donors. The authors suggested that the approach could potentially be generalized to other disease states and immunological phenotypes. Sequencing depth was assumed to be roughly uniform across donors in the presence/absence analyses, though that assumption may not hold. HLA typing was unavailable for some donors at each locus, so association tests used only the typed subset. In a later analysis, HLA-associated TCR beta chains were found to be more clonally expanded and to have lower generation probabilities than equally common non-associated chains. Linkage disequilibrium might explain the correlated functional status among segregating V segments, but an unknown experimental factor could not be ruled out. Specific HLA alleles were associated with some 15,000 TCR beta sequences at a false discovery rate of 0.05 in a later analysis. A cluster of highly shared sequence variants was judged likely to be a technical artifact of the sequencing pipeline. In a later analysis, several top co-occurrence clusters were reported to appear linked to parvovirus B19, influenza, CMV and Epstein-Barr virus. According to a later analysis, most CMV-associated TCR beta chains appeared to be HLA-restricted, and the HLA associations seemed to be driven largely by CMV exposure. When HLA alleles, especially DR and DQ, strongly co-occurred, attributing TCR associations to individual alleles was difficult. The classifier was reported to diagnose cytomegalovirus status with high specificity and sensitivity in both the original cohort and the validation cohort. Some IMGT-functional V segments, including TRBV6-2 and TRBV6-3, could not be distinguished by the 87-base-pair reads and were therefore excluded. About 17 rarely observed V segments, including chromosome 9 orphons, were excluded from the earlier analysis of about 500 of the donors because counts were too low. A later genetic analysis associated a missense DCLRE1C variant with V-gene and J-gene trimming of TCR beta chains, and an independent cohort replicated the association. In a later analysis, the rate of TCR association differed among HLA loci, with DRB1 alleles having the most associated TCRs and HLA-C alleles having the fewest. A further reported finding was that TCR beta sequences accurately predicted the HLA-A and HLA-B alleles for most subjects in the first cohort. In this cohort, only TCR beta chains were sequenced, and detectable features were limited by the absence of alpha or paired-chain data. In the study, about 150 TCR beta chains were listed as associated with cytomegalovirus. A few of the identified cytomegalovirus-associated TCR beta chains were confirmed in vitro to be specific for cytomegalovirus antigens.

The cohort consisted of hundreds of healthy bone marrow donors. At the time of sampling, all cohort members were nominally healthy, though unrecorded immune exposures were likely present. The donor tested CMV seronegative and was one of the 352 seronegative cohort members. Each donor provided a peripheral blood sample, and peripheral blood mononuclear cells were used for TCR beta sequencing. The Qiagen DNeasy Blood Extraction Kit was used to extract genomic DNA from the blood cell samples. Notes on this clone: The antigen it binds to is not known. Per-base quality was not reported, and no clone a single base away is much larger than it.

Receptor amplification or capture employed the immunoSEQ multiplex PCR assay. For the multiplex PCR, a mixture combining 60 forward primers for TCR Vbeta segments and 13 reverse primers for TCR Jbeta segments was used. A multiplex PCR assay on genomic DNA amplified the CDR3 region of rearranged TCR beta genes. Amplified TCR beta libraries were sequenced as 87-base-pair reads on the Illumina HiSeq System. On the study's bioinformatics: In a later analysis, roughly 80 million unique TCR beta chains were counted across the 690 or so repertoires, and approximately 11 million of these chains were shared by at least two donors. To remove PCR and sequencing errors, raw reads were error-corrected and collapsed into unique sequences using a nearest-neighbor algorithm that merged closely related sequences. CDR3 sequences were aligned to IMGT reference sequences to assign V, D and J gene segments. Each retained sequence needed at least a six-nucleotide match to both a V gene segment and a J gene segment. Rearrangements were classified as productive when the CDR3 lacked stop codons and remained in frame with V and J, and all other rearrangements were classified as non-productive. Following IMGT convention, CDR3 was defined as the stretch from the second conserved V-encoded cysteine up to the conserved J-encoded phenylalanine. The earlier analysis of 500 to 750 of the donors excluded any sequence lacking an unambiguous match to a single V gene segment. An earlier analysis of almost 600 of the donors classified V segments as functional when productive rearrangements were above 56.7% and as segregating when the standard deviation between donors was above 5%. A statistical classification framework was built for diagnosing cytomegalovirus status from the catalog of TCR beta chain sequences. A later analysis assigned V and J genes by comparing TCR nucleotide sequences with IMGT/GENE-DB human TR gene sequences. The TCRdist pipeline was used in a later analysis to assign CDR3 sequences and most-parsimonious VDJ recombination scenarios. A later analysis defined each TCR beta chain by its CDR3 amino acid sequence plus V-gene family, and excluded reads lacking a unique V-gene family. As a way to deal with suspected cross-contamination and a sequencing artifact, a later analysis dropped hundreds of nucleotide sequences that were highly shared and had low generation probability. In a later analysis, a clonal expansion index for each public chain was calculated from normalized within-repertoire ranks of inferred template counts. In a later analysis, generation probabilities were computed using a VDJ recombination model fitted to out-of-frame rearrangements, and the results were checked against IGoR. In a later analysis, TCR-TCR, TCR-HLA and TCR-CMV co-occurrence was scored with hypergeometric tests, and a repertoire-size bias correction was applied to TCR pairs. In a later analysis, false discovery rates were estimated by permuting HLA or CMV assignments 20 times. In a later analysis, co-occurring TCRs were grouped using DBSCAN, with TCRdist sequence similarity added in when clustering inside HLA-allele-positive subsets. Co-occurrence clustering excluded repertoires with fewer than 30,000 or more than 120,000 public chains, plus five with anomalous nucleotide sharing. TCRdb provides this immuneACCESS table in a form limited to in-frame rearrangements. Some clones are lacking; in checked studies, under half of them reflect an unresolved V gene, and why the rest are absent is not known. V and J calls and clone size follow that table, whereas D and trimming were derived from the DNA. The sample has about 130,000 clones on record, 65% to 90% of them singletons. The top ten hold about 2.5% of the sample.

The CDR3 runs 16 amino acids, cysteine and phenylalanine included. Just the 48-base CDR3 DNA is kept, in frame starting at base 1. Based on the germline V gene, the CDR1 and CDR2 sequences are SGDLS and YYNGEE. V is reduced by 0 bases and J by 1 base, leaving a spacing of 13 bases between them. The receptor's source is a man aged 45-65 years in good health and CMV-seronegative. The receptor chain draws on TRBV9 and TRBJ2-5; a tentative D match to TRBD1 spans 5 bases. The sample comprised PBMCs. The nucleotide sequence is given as TGTGCCAGCAGCGTAGGTCCGCAGACAGCCCAAGAGACCCAGTACTTC. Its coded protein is CASSVGPQTAQETQYF.